This T cell receptor (beta chain) was recovered during a study of blood T cells in healthy people across ages. Whole-study findings and limits: Roughly linear declines in TCR beta diversity per million T cells occurred with age.

The CDR3 extends over 14 amino acids. Trimming removed 5 bases at V and 0 bases at J, with 11 bases between. CDR1 and CDR2 (germline): SGHTA, FQGNSA. A J-beta primer mix and a sample-barcoded 5' primer were used in a second PCR of roughly 6 to 12 cycles. Researchers report that a template-switch adaptor with 12 random nucleotides tagged each cDNA molecule. TCRdb used MiXCR to reprocess the 5' RACE reads, holding one entry per CDR3 protein. The sample records some 1.5 million distinct CDR3 sequences, 25% to 30% being singletons. A word on this clonotype: As yet, its antigen is unknown.

Sequencing input: blood. The rearrangement uses TRBV7-2 and TRBJ2-7; D is unresolved. The clonotype originates from a woman aged 25-40 years in good health. CDR3 protein: CASSPGGHSYEQYF. As DNA, the CDR3 is TGTGCCAGCAGCCCCGGCGGTCACTCCTACGAGCAGTACTTC.